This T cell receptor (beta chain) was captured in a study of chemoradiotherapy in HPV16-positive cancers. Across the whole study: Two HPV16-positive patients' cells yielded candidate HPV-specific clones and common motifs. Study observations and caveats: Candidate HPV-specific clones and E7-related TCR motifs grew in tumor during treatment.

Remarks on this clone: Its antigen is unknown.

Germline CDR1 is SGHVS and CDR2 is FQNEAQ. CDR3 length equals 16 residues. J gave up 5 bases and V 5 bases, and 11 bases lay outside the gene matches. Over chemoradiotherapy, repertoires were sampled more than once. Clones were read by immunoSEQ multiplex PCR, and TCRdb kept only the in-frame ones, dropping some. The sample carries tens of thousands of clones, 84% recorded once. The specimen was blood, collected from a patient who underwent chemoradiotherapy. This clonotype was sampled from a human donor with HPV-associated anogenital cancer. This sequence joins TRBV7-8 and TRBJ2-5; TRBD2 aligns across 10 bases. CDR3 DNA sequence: TGTGCCAGCAGCGGAGGCGTAGCGGGGGGTTGGGAGACCCAGTACTTC. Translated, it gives CASSGGVAGGWETQYF.